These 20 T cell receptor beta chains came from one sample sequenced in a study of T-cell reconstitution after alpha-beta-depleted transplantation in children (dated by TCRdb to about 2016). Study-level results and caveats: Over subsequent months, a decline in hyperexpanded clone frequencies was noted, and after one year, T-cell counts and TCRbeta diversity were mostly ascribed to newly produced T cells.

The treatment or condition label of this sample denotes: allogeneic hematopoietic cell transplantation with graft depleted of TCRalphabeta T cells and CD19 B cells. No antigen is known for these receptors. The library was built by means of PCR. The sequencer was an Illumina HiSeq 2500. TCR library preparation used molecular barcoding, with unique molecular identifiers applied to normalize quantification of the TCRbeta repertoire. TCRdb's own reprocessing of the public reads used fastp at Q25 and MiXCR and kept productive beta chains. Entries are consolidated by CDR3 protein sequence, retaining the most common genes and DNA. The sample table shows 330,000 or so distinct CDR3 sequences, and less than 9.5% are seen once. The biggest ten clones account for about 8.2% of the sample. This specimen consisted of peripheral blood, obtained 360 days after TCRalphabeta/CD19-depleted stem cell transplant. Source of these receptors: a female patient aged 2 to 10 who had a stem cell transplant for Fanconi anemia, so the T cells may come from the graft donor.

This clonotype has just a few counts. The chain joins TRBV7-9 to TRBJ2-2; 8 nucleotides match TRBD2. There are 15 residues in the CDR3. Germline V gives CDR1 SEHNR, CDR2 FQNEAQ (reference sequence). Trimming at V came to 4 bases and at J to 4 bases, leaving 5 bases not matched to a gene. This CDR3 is CASSSGGEGTGELFF. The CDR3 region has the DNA TGTGCCAGCAGCTCCGGGGGGGAAGGCACCGGGGAGCTGTTTTTT.

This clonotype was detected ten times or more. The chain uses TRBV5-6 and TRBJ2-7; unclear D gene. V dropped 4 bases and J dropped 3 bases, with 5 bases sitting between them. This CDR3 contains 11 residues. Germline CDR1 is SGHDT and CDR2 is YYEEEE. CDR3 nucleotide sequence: TGTGCCAGCAGCCACGTCTACGAGCAGTACTTC. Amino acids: CASSHVYEQYF.

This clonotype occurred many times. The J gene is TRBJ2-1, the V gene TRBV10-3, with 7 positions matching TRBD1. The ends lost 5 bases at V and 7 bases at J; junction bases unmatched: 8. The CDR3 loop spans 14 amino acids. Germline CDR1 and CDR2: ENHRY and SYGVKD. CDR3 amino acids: CAISSNDRANEQFF. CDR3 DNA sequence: TGTGCCATCAGTAGCAACGACAGGGCGAATGAGCAGTTCTTC.

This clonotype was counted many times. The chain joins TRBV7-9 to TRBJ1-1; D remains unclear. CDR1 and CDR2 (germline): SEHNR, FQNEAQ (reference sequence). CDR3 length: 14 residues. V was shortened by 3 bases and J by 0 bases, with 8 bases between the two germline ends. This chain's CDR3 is CASSFSTVNTEAFF. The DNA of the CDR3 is TGTGCCAGCAGCTTCTCAACAGTGAACACTGAAGCTTTCTTT.

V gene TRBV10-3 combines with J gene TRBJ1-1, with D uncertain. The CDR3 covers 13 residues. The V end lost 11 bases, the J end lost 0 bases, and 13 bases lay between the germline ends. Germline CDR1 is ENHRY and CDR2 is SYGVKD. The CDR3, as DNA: TGTGCCGCCCGCACACACCTGAACACTGAAGCTTTCTTT. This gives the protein CAARTHLNTEAFF.

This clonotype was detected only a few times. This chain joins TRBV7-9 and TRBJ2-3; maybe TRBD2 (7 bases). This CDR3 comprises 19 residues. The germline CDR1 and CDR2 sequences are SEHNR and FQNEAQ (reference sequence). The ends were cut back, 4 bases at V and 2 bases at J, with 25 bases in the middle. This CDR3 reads CASSSNRVGSGDYTDTQYF. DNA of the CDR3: TGTGCCAGCAGCTCAAACAGGGTAGGGAGCGGGGATTACACAGATACGCAGTATTTT.

The chain's CDR3 is CASSQDGRSGSDEQFF. CDR3 sequence (DNA): TGTGCCAGCAGCCAAGACGGGCGTAGCGGGAGCGATGAGCAGTTCTTC. The genes are TRBV14 and TRBJ2-1, with TRBD2 identical over 9 bases. This CDR3 region has 16 residues. J lost 8 bases, V lost 0 bases, and 8 bases had no gene match. Germline V gene lookup returns CDR1 SGHDN and CDR2 FVKESK.

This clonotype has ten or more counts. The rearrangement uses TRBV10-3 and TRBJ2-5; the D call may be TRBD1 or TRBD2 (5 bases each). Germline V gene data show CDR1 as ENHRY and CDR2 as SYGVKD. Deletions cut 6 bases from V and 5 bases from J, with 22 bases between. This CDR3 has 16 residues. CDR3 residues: CAISPLGTLKQETQYF. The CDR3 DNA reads TGTGCCATCAGCCCACTCGGGACCTTAAAGCAGGAGACCCAGTACTTC.

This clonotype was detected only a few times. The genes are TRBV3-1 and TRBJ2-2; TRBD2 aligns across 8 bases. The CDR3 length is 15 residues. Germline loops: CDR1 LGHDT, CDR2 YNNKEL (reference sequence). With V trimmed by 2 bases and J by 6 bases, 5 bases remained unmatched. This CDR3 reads CASSQRLAGAGELFF. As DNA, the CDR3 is TGTGCCAGCAGCCAACGCCTAGCGGGCGCCGGGGAGCTGTTTTTT.

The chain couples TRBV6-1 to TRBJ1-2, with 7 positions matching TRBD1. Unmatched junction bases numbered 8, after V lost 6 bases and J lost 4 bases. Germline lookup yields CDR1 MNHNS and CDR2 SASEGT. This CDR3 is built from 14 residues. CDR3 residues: CASRKTGNLYGYTF. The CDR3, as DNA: TGTGCCAGCAGGAAGACAGGGAACCTCTATGGCTACACCTTC.

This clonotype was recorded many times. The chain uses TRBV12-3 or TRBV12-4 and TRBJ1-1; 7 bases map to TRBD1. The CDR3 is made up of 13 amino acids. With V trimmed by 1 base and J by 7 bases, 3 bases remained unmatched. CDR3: CASSLGQGDEAFF. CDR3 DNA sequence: TGTGCCAGCAGTTTAGGGCAGGGGGATGAAGCTTTCTTT.

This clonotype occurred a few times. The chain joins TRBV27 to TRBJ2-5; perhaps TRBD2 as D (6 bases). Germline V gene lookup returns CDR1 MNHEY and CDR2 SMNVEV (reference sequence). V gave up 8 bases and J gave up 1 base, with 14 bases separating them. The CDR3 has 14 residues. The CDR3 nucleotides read TGTGCCAGCCCCCTAACTAGCTTCCAAGAGACCCAGTACTTC. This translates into CASPLTSFQETQYF.

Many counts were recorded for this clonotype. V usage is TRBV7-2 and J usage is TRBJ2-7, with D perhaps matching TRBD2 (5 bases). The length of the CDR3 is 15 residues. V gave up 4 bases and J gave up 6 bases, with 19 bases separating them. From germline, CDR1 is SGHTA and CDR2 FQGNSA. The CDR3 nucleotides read TGTGCCAGCAGCTCACCGGTTATCGCGGGCGGCGAGCAGTACTTC. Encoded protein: CASSSPVIAGGEQYF.

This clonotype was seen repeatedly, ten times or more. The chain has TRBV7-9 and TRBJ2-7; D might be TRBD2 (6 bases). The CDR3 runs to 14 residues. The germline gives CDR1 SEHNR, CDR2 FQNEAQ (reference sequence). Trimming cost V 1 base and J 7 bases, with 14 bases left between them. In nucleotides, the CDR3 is TGTGCCAGCAGCTTAGTCGGCCCAAGCGGGGAGCAGTACTTC. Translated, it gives CASSLVGPSGEQYF.

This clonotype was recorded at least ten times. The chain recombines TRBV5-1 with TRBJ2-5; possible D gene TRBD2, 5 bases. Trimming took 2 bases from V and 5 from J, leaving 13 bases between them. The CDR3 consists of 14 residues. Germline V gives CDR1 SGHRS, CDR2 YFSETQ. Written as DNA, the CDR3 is TGCGCCAGCAGCTTAGGACTGACGAGGGAGACCCAGTACTTC. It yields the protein CASSLGLTRETQYF.

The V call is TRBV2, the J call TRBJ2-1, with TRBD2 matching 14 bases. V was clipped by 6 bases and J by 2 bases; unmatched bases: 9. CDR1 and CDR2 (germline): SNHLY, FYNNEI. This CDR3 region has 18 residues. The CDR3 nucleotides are TGTGCCAGCAGCGCCCGCGGACTAGCGGGGGGCCCCTACAATGAGCAGTTCTTC. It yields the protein CASSARGLAGGPYNEQFF.

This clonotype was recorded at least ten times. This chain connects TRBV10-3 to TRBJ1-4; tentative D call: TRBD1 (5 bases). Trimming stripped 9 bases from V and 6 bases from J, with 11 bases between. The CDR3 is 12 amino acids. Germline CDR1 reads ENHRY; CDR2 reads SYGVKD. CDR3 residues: CAISGGDEKLFF. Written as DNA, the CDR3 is TGTGCCATAAGCGGGGGGGATGAAAAACTGTTTTTT.

CDR3 sequence reads: CASSGGTSYEQFF. The CDR3 coding sequence is TGTGCCAGCAGTGGGGGGACTAGCTATGAGCAGTTCTTC. The chain combines TRBV2 with TRBJ2-1; TRBD2 aligns across 9 bases. Germline loops: CDR1 SNHLY, CDR2 FYNNEI. Losses at the gene ends were 4 bases for V and 8 bases for J; bases not matched to a gene: 3. The CDR3 totals 13 residues.

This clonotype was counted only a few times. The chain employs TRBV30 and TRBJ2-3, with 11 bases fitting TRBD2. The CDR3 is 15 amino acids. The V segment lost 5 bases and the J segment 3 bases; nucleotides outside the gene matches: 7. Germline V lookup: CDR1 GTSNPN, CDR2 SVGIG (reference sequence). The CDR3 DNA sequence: TGTGCCTGGGGAGTAACTAGCGGGAGAACAGATACGCAGTATTTT. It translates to CAWGVTSGRTDTQYF.

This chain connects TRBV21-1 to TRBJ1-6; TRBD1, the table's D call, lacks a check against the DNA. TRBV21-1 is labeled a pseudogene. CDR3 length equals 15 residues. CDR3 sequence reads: CASSKRGQGDSPLHF. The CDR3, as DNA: TGTGCCAGCAGCAAACGGGGACAGGGGGATTCACCCCTCCACTTT.